This entry is about one T cell receptor (beta chain). Trimming removed 5 bases at V and 6 bases at J, with 8 bases between. Germline V CDR1 and CDR2: MNHGY, SAAAGT. The CDR3 contains 12 residues. Treatment in this sample: preoperative locoregional IRX-2 cytokine immunotherapy. Samples came from a phase Ib trial of preoperative locoregional IRX-2 cytokine immunotherapy. This record comes from a study of preoperative IRX-2 immunotherapy in early breast cancer. Using immunoSEQ multiplex PCR, the repertoire was profiled, and TCRdb retains in-frame clones only, with some absent. The sample includes about 19,000 clones, 70% to 90% of them seen just once.

The sequences come from lymph node tissue, collected after IRX-2 immunotherapy. V and J are TRBV6-8 and TRBJ2-1; D is ambiguous. The sequence derives from a human donor with breast cancer. The CDR3 bases are TGTGCCAGCAGTCCTTCGGGCAATGAGCAGTTCTTC. Its protein product is CASSPSGNEQFF.